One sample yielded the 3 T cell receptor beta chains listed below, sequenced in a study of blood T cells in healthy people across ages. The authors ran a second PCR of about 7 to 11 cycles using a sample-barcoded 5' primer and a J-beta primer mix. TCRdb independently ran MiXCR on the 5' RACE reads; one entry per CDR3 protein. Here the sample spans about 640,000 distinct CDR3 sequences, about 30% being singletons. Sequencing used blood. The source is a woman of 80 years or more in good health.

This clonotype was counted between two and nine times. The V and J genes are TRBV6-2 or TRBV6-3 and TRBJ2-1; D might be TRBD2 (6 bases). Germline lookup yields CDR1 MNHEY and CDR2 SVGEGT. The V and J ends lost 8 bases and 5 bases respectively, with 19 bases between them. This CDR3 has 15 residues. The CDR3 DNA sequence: TGTGCCAGCTCCGTATTGGGGGGTCTCCACAATGAGCAGTTCTTC. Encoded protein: CASSVLGGLHNEQFF.

The CDR3 nucleotides are TGTGCCAGCAGCGCCGGGACAGGGGATCGAGGCTACACCTTC. This codes for CASSAGTGDRGYTF. The V call is TRBV7-2, the J call TRBJ1-2; 10 bases fit TRBD1. This CDR3 spans 14 amino acids. Trimming removed 5 bases from V and 8 bases from J; junction bases left unmatched: 8. Germline-derived CDR1 and CDR2 are SGHTA and FQGNSA.

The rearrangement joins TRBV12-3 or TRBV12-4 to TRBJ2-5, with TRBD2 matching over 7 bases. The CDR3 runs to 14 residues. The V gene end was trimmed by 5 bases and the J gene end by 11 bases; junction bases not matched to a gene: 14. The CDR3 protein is CASSPGGAYEGQYF. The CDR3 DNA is TGTGCCAGCAGTCCGGGGGGAGCCTACGAAGGGCAGTACTTC.